Listed below are T cell receptor beta chains from one sample, sequenced in a study of blood T cell repertoires in COVID-19. Only in-frame clones appear in the TCRdb table, and some are missing; sequencing was by immunoSEQ multiplex PCR. The repertoire includes fewer than 250,000 clones, 82% of them detected once, and approximately 12% sits in the top ten. Sequenced input: peripheral blood. These receptors all come from a woman aged 40 to 49 with acute or convalescent COVID-19. CDR3s include the opening cysteine and the closing phenylalanine or tryptophan. Each record gives: clone size, J gene, D gene, V gene, CDR3 protein, CDR3 DNA. D genes are given only for firm matches. Expanded clones get a size class; other rows say once, few or many, or leave the size out.

>NA|TRBJ1-4|TRBD1|TRBV11-1
CASGTGGRNNEKLFF
TGTGCCAGCGGAACAGGGGGCAGAAATAATGAAAAACTGTTTTTT
>few|TRBJ2-1|NA|TRBV24-1
CATSDLIGPRNEQFF
TGTGCCACCAGTGATTTAATTGGGCCACGCAATGAGCAGTTCTTC
>NA|TRBJ2-1|NA|TRBV10-1
CASASGSWNEQFF
TGCGCCAGCGCCTCAGGGTCGTGGAATGAGCAGTTCTTC
>NA|TRBJ2-7|TRBD1|TRBV5-1
CASSWDSSYEQYF
TGCGCCAGCAGCTGGGACAGCTCCTACGAGCAGTACTTC
>NA|TRBJ2-1|NA|TRBV7-2
CASSLVAGGNEQFF
TGTGCCAGCAGCTTAGTAGCCGGGGGAAATGAGCAGTTCTTC
>few|TRBJ2-7|TRBD2|TRBV5-6
CASSSPWTSAYPKGYEQYF
TGTGCCAGCAGCTCGCCGTGGACTAGCGCGTACCCGAAGGGCTACGAGCAGTACTTC
>NA|TRBJ2-1|TRBD2|TRBV6-4
CASSDSGREGIDEQFF
TGTGCCAGCAGTGACTCGGGGCGGGAGGGCATCGATGAGCAGTTCTTC
>NA|TRBJ1-5|TRBD1|TRBV30
CAWSGDRGGNQPQHF
TGTGCCTGGAGCGGGGACAGGGGCGGCAATCAGCCCCAGCATTTT
>NA|TRBJ2-3|NA|TRBV10-1
CASSLTGSTDTQYF
TGCGCCAGCAGCCTTACAGGGAGCACAGATACGCAGTATTTT
>NA|TRBJ2-7|NA|TRBV18
CASSPPGEAQYF
TGTGCCAGCTCACCCCCCGGGGAAGCGCAGTACTTC
>NA|TRBJ2-2|TRBD2|TRBV10-3
CAIHESGITQKSGELFF
TGTGCCATCCACGAAAGCGGGATAACCCAGAAGAGCGGGGAGCTGTTTTTT
>NA|TRBJ2-1|NA|TRBV5-8
CASSFNNEQFF
TGTGCCAGCAGCTTTAACAATGAGCAGTTCTTC
>NA|TRBJ1-3|NA|TRBV29-1
CSVEDSIESSSGNTIYF
TGCAGCGTTGAAGATTCTATAGAGTCGAGCTCTGGAAACACCATATATTTT
>NA|TRBJ2-1|NA|TRBV5-4
CASSGMPRGSSYNEQFF
TGTGCCAGCAGCGGAATGCCTCGGGGGAGCTCCTACAATGAGCAGTTCTTC
>NA|TRBJ1-2|TRBD1|TRBV27
CASSGGTGEKYPGYGYTF
TGTGCCAGCAGTGGGGGGACAGGCGAGAAATACCCAGGCTATGGCTACACCTTC
>NA|TRBJ1-2|NA|TRBV4-3
CASSQDPAGSYGYTF
TGCGCCAGCAGCCAAGATCCGGCAGGTTCGTATGGCTACACCTTC
>NA|TRBJ2-1|NA|TRBV7-3
CASSPLGTGEQFF
TGTGCCAGCAGCCCCCTGGGTACGGGGGAGCAGTTCTTC
>NA|TRBJ2-2|NA|TRBV9
CASSETVRRATGELFF
TGTGCCAGCAGCGAGACCGTGAGGAGGGCCACCGGGGAGCTGTTTTTT
>NA|TRBJ1-1|TRBD1|TRBV6-5
CASTRTGDAPGAFF
TGTGCCAGCACCCGGACAGGAGATGCCCCGGGAGCTTTCTTT
>NA|TRBJ2-7|NA|TRBV6-2/TRBV6-3
CASSYGGYYEQYF
TGTGCCAGCAGTTACGGGGGGTACTACGAGCAGTACTTC
>NA|TRBJ2-2|NA|TRBV9
CASSVDAVNTGELFF
TGTGCCAGCAGCGTAGACGCGGTGAACACCGGGGAGCTGTTTTTT
>few|TRBJ2-7|TRBD1|TRBV4-1
CASSYRTGGTYEQYF
TGCGCCAGCAGCTACAGGACAGGGGGCACCTACGAGCAGTACTTC
>few|TRBJ1-1|NA|TRBV28
CASSSPGGNMNTEAFF
TGTGCCAGCAGTTCCCCGGGAGGGAATATGAACACTGAAGCTTTCTTT
>NA|TRBJ1-2|NA|TRBV18
CASSPEGAADYGYTF
TGTGCCAGCTCACCCGAGGGTGCCGCGGACTATGGCTACACCTTC
>NA|TRBJ1-3|NA|TRBV25-1
CASTPTGTGNTIYF
TGTGCCAGCACTCCAACAGGGACCGGAAACACCATATATTTT
>NA|TRBJ2-3|NA|TRBV28
CASSPNPGERTDTQYF
TGTGCCAGCAGTCCGAACCCGGGGGAGCGCACAGATACGCAGTATTTT
>NA|TRBJ1-2|TRBD1|TRBV27
CASSLRQGAGGYTF
TGTGCCAGCAGTTTAAGGCAGGGGGCTGGAGGCTACACCTTC
>NA|TRBJ1-2|TRBD1|TRBV6-6
CAGQGAATNYGYTF
TGTGCCGGCCAGGGGGCCGCAACTAACTATGGCTACACCTTC
>NA|TRBJ2-4|TRBD1|TRBV19
CASSALSGTGGNIQYF
TGTGCCAGTAGTGCACTATCCGGGACAGGGGGTAACATTCAGTACTTC
>NA|TRBJ1-6|NA|TRBV5-1
CASTLTEPGSPLHF
TGCGCCAGCACCCTGACGGAACCGGGTTCACCCCTCCACTTT
>NA|TRBJ1-2|NA|TRBV6-5
CASTSRTRATTGYTF
TGTGCCAGCACTTCCAGGACAAGGGCCACGACTGGCTACACCTTC
>NA|TRBJ2-7|TRBD2|TRBV19
CASSMTLLREGLRYEQYF
TGTGCCAGTAGTATGACCCTCTTGCGGGAGGGCTTAAGGTACGAGCAGTACTTC